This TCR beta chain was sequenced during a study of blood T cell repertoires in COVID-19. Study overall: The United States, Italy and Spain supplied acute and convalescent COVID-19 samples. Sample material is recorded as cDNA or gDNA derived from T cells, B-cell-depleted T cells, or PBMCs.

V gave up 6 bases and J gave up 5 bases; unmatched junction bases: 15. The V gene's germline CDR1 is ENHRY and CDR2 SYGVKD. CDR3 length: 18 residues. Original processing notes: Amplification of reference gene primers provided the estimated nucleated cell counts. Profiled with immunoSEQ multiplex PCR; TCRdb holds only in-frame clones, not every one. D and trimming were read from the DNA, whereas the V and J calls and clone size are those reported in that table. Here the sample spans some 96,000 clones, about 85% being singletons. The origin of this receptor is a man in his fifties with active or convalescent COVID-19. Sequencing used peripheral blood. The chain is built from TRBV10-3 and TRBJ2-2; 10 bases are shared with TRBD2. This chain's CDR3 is CAISAGAAGGPWTGELFF. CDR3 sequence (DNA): TGTGCCATCAGCGCCGGGGCAGCGGGAGGGCCTTGGACCGGGGAGCTGTTTTTT.